Below, 12 T cell receptor beta chains from the same sample are listed, as sequenced in a study of blood T cell repertoires in COVID-19. Clones were read by immunoSEQ multiplex PCR, and TCRdb kept only the in-frame ones, dropping some. This sample has hundreds of thousands of clones, with 82% found just once. The sample comprised peripheral blood. The receptors come from a woman aged 60-75 years with active or convalescent COVID-19.

The chain couples TRBV5-1 to TRBJ2-7; TRBD1 might be the D (6 bases). This CDR3 has 15 residues. Trimming removed 0 bases from V and 5 bases from J, with 15 bases in between. CDR1 is SGHRS, CDR2 YFSETQ, per germline. CDR3 sequence: CASSLVTGTRDEQYF. The CDR3 DNA reads TGCGCCAGCAGCTTGGTTACAGGGACGAGGGACGAGCAGTACTTC.

The chain carries TRBV2 and TRBJ1-1; TRBD1 agrees at 7 bases. J was trimmed by 5 bases and V by 7 bases; bases with no gene match: 13. The CDR3 contains 15 residues. From germline, CDR1 is SNHLY and CDR2 FYNNEI. The CDR3 spells CASTSGGQPGTEAFF. The CDR3 coding sequence is TGTGCCAGCACCTCCGGGGGACAGCCAGGGACTGAAGCTTTCTTT.

The chain combines TRBV7-2 with TRBJ1-6; D is uncertain. CDR1 is SGHTA, CDR2 FQGNSA, per germline. This CDR3 has 13 residues. Trimming took 5 bases from V and 7 from J, leaving 9 bases between them. The CDR3 reads CASSAPTNSPLHF. For the CDR3, the DNA is TGTGCCAGCAGCGCCCCCACAAATTCACCCCTCCACTTT.

The rearrangement uses TRBV10-3 and TRBJ1-3, with 9 positions matching TRBD1. The CDR3 has 15 amino acids. The V segment lost 7 bases and the J segment 2 bases; nucleotides outside the gene matches: 6. Germline CDR1 is ENHRY and CDR2 is SYGVKD. CDR3 nucleotides: TGTGCCATCACTTCTACAGGGGGCACTGGAAACACCATATATTTT. As protein: CAITSTGGTGNTIYF.

Points on this clone: An end of the junction does not agree with germline; a read error may underlie this. V gene TRBV6-5 combines with J gene TRBJ1-1; 7 bases match TRBD1. The CDR3 runs 14 residues. CDR1 is MNHEY, CDR2 SVGAGI, per germline. CDR3 amino acids: CAGSYPGLGQKAFF. The CDR3 nucleotides read TGTGCCGGCAGTTACCCGGGGCTGGGACAGAAGGCTTTCTTT.

The V call is TRBV4-1, the J call TRBJ2-2; D unclear. Trimming shortened V by 1 base and J by 6 bases, and 9 bases separated the two germline ends. The CDR3 extends over 14 amino acids. Germline CDR1 MGHRA, CDR2 YSYEKL. The CDR3 nucleotides read TGCGCCAGCAGCCAAGGTTTTGCGCCCGGGGAGCTGTTTTTT. Protein product: CASSQGFAPGELFF.

This clone has only a few counts. The chain combines TRBV29-1 with TRBJ2-3; 10 bases agree with TRBD1. The germline V gene has CDR1 SQVTM and CDR2 ANQGSEA. The CDR3 length is 15 residues. With V trimmed by 6 bases and J by 4 bases, 10 bases remained unmatched. The CDR3, as DNA: TGCAGCGTCCCTAGGACAGGGGGGGACGCAGATACGCAGTATTTT. Residues: CSVPRTGGDADTQYF.

The chain carries TRBV11-2 and TRBJ2-2; weak D call: TRBD2 (6 bases). The germline gives CDR1 SGHAT, CDR2 FQNNGV. This CDR3 region has 15 residues. V was trimmed by 2 bases and J by 5 bases, leaving 12 bases between them. The CDR3 DNA is TGTGCCAGCAGCTTACGTCCCGGGGGAACCGGGGAGCTGTTTTTT. It specifies CASSLRPGGTGELFF.

The chain uses TRBV2 and TRBJ2-3, with TRBD2 as a possible D gene (6 bases). The CDR3 totals 14 residues. Germline assignment: CDR1 SNHLY and CDR2 FYNNEI. The ends were cut back, 4 bases at V and 3 bases at J, with 11 bases in the middle. CDR3 bases: TGTGCCAGCAGTGGCGGGGTTGGGACAGATACGCAGTATTTT. This sequence encodes CASSGGVGTDTQYF.

J is TRBJ1-1 and V is TRBV4-1; the match to TRBD1 covers 9 bases. CDR1 MGHRA and CDR2 YSYEKL come from the germline V gene. This CDR3 contains 17 residues. The V and J ends lost 1 base and 4 bases, in that order; junction bases with no gene match: 10. CDR3 residues: CASSQVFPRTGVTEAFF. In DNA, the CDR3 is TGCGCCAGCAGCCAAGTCTTCCCCCGGACAGGGGTCACTGAAGCTTTCTTT.

The chain uses TRBV19 and TRBJ2-1; D might be TRBD1 (5 bases). Trimming pared 5 bases from V and 2 bases from J, leaving 13 bases between. The germline V gene encodes CDR1 LNHDA and CDR2 SQIVND (reference sequence). CDR3 length: 15 residues. Written as DNA, the CDR3 is TGTGCCAGTAGTCCCCGTGGCAGGGCCTACAATGAGCAGTTCTTC. This gives the protein CASSPRGRAYNEQFF.

This clone was detected once. The CDR3 is CASSHLGAWGLNEQFF. In DNA, the CDR3 is TGTGCCAGCAGCCACCTGGGGGCTTGGGGTTTGAATGAGCAGTTCTTC. This sequence joins TRBV14 and TRBJ2-1, with D perhaps matching TRBD1 (6 bases). The ends were cut back, 3 bases at V and 7 bases at J, with 19 bases in the middle. The CDR3 extends over 16 amino acids. CDR1 and CDR2 from the germline V gene are SGHDN and FVKESK.